Listed below are T cell receptor beta chains from one sample, sequenced in a study of PD-1 blockade in classical Hodgkin lymphoma. Produced via immunoSEQ multiplex PCR; TCRdb's table is partial and in-frame only. The sample carries 9,000 to 10,000 clones, approximately 92% recorded once. The sample taken for sequencing was CD8+ T cells from blood. The source of these receptors is a human donor with classical Hodgkin lymphoma. Both conserved end residues are part of each CDR3. The order of the fields is D gene, clone size, V gene, J gene, CDR3 protein, CDR3 DNA. The D gene is left open where the match is weak. Clone size is not always given. Where it is, it says once, few, many or a class for expanded clones.

TRBD2	-	TRBV2	TRBJ2-7	CASSEATSGPTTESF	TGTGCCAGCAGTGAAGCCACTAGCGGCCCAACAACGGAGTCCTTC
TRBD2	-	TRBV5-6	TRBJ2-3	CASISGGPTDTQYF	TGTGCCAGCATCTCGGGGGGGCCGACAGATACGCAGTATTTT
-	few	TRBV2	TRBJ1-1	CATRLYQYTEAFF	TGTGCCACCCGACTGTACCAATACACTGAAGCTTTCTTT
-	-	TRBV25-1	TRBJ2-7	CASSDEGFYEQYF	TGTGCCAGCTCAGACGAGGGTTTCTACGAGCAGTACTTC
-	-	TRBV6-1	TRBJ2-3	CASSVRRDITDTQYF	TGTGCCAGCAGCGTCAGACGGGACATCACAGATACGCAGTATTTT
TRBD1	-	TRBV27	TRBJ2-1	CASSVLDRGGRYNEQFF	TGTGCCAGCAGTGTATTAGACAGGGGGGGTCGTTACAATGAGCAGTTCTTC
-	-	TRBV27	TRBJ1-2	CASSLTSNYGYTF	TGTGCCAGCAGTCTTACTTCGAACTATGGCTACACCTTC
-	-	TRBV4-1	TRBJ2-5	CASSSRTGVGETQYF	TGCGCCAGCAGCTCCCGGACGGGAGTAGGAGAGACCCAGTACTTC
TRBD1	-	TRBV10-3	TRBJ2-7	CAISDLPGQVAYEQYF	TGTGCCATCAGTGACCTTCCGGGACAGGTCGCCTACGAGCAGTACTTC
-	-	TRBV18	TRBJ1-1	CASSGADHQNTEAFF	TGTGCCAGCTCAGGAGCCGATCACCAGAACACTGAAGCTTTCTTT
-	-	TRBV28	TRBJ2-7	CASSGYYEQYF	TGTGCCAGCAGTGGGTACTACGAGCAGTACTTC
TRBD2	-	TRBV4-1	TRBJ2-7	CASSQALGREGYEQYF	TGCGCCAGCAGCCAAGCTCTAGGGCGGGAGGGATACGAGCAGTACTTC
TRBD2	-	TRBV4-1	TRBJ2-1	CASSQVLVIREGHNEQFF	TGCGCCAGCAGCCAAGTACTTGTGATCCGGGAGGGCCACAATGAGCAGTTCTTC
TRBD1	-	TRBV30	TRBJ1-6	CAWSLLGQGNSPLHF	TGTGCCTGGAGTCTTTTAGGACAGGGAAATTCACCCCTCCACTTT
-	few	TRBV7-2	TRBJ2-7	CASSLSNSYEQYF	TGTGCCAGCAGCTTATCCAACTCCTACGAGCAGTACTTC
-	-	TRBV5-4	TRBJ1-2	CASSLAPRGNYVGYTF	TGTGCCAGCAGCTTGGCCCCGCGGGGTAACTATGTTGGCTACACCTTC